The 18 T cell receptor beta chains below were found in one sample sequenced in a study of blood T cell repertoires in COVID-19. The repertoire was sequenced with immunoSEQ multiplex PCR; TCRdb's copy has only in-frame clones and lacks some. The data hold 130,000 to 150,000 clones, with 85% to 90% observed a single time. The sample taken for sequencing was peripheral blood. These receptor sequences come from a man younger than 35 with COVID-19, enrolled during active disease.

The chain has TRBV14 and TRBJ2-7; D remains unclear. Germline V gene lookup returns CDR1 SGHDN and CDR2 FVKESK. This CDR3 is built from 15 residues. Trimming took 1 base from V and 4 from J, leaving 14 bases between them. The CDR3 sequence is CASSQGNGWLYEQYF. Written as DNA, the CDR3 is TGTGCCAGCAGCCAAGGTAACGGGTGGCTGTACGAGCAGTACTTC.

The chain recombines TRBV18 with TRBJ2-1; D unresolved. This CDR3 contains 15 residues. The germline gives CDR1 KGHSH, CDR2 LQKENI. Trimming shortened V by 6 bases and J by 3 bases, and 15 bases separated the two germline ends. The CDR3 sequence is CASSPNGDFYNEQFF. CDR3 nucleotides: TGTGCCAGCTCCCCTAACGGTGACTTCTACAATGAGCAGTTCTTC.

This clone appeared a single time. The rearrangement uses TRBV9 and TRBJ2-6, with D tentatively TRBD1 (6 bases). V dropped 3 bases and J dropped 3 bases, with 19 bases sitting between them. The germline gives CDR1 SGDLS, CDR2 YYNGEE. The CDR3 runs to 18 residues. CDR3 coding DNA: TGTGCCAGCAGCGAAAACAGAGGCTCACAGGGTGGGGCCAACGTCCTGACTTTC. Protein sequence: CASSENRGSQGGANVLTF.

This chain links TRBV6-6 with TRBJ1-2; D is uncertain. V was trimmed by 0 bases and J by 3 bases, leaving 8 bases between them. The CDR3 runs to 14 residues. Germline V gives CDR1 MNHNY, CDR2 SVGAGI (reference sequence). The CDR3, as DNA: TGTGCCAGCAGTTACTCGCCGAGGGACTATGGCTACACCTTC. This encodes CASSYSPRDYGYTF.

The V gene is TRBV4-1, the J gene TRBJ2-2, with D perhaps matching TRBD1 (6 bases). This CDR3 has 14 residues. The germline gives CDR1 MGHRA, CDR2 YSYEKL. Trimming shortened V by 3 bases and J by 7 bases, and 12 bases separated the two germline ends. The CDR3 DNA follows: TGCGCCAGCAGCCAGTTACAGGGTCGCGGGGAGCTGTTTTTT. Protein sequence: CASSQLQGRGELFF.

This clone was seen more than once but under ten times. This chain uses TRBV27 with TRBJ1-2, with 7 bases that match TRBD1. The CDR3 covers 14 residues. Germline V gives CDR1 MNHEY, CDR2 SMNVEV (reference sequence). V shed 6 bases and J 0 bases; nucleotides not matched to a gene: 4. CDR3 sequence reads: CASRDDRANYGYTF. The CDR3 DNA is TGTGCCAGCAGAGACGACAGGGCTAACTATGGCTACACCTTC.

This sequence joins TRBV12-3 or TRBV12-4 and TRBJ2-7, with D perhaps TRBD1 (6 bases). The CDR3 extends over 11 amino acids. Between the trimmed V and J ends, which lost 6 bases and 6 bases, there was a span of 9 bases. Here the CDR3 DNA reads TGTGCCAGCAGGACAGGAGCCGAGCAGTACTTC. Its translation: CASRTGAEQYF.

V usage is TRBV29-1 and J usage is TRBJ2-2; a possible D gene is TRBD2 (5 bases). V lost 5 bases to trimming and J lost 2 bases, with 9 bases between them. Looked up from germline, CDR1 is SQVTM and CDR2 is ANQGSEA. The CDR3 has 13 amino acids. This chain's CDR3 is CSVNGVNTGELFF. CDR3 nucleotides: TGCAGCGTTAACGGGGTTAACACCGGGGAGCTGTTTTTT.

The chain is built from TRBV10-3 and TRBJ1-6, with a possible D match to TRBD1 (5 bases). Germline V gene sequence: CDR1 ENHRY, CDR2 SYGVKD. CDR3 size: 14 residues. V lost 8 bases and J lost 8, with 16 bases in between. The chain's CDR3 is CAISPTVPYSPLHF. CDR3 DNA: TGTGCCATCTCCCCGACAGTTCCCTATTCACCCCTCCACTTT.

There are a few counts of this clone. J is TRBJ2-4 and V is TRBV30; TRBD2 agrees at 8 bases. Germline lookup yields CDR1 GTSNPN and CDR2 SVGIG (reference sequence). V was clipped by 6 bases and J by 1 base; unmatched bases: 2. This CDR3 is built from 13 residues. CDR3 bases: TGTGCCTGTCGGGAGGGGGCCAAAAACATTCAGTACTTC. Residues: CACREGAKNIQYF.

The chain combines TRBV28 with TRBJ1-1; 7 bases align to TRBD1. The V gene's germline CDR1 is MDHEN and CDR2 SYDVKM. Losses at the gene ends were 6 bases for V and 4 bases for J; bases not matched to a gene: 11. The CDR3 consists of 15 residues. CDR3: CASSLGQGVTTEAFF. In DNA form, the CDR3 reads TGTGCCAGCAGCCTAGGGCAGGGGGTGACCACTGAAGCTTTCTTT.

J is TRBJ1-1 and V is TRBV19; perhaps TRBD1 as D (5 bases). V was cut by 8 bases and J by 11 bases, with 24 bases left in between. The CDR3 is 14 residues long. In germline, CDR1 is LNHDA, CDR2 SQIVND (reference sequence). The CDR3 reads CASSSLLRTRSAFF. The DNA for the CDR3 is TGTGCCAGTTCCTCACTACTCAGGACAAGGTCCGCTTTCTTT.

This chain links TRBV4-1 with TRBJ2-1; TRBD2 matches 13 bases. The V gene's germline CDR1 is MGHRA and CDR2 YSYEKL. This CDR3 is built from 15 residues. Trimming took 2 bases from V and 8 from J; bases not matched to a gene: 3. The CDR3 bases are TGCGCCAGCAGCCAACAGGGGACTAGCGGGGATGAGCAGTTCTTC. It codes for CASSQQGTSGDEQFF.

The chain couples TRBV28 to TRBJ2-1; 8 positions match TRBD2. From germline, CDR1 is MDHEN and CDR2 SYDVKM. V shed 2 bases and J 9 bases; nucleotides not matched to a gene: 12. This CDR3 is 16 amino acids long. DNA of the CDR3: TGTGCCAGCAGTTTAAATTCCGGGACTAGAACCATTGAGCAGTTCTTC. Its protein is CASSLNSGTRTIEQFF.

V gene TRBV5-1 combines with J gene TRBJ2-1; 9 bases match TRBD2. CDR3 length equals 17 residues. Germline CDR1 is SGHRS and CDR2 is YFSETQ. J was trimmed by 8 bases and V by 4 bases; bases with no gene match: 16. DNA of the CDR3: TGCGCCAGCAGCCCCGTCCCTAGCGGGATCCGGCAGGATGAGCAGTTCTTC. Its protein is CASSPVPSGIRQDEQFF.

As for this clone: An end of the junction does not agree with germline; a read error may underlie this. V usage is TRBV28 and J usage is TRBJ1-4; TRBD1 aligns across 8 bases. The CDR3 sequence is 18 residues long. CDR1 is MDHEN, CDR2 SYDVKM, per germline. Here the CDR3 reads CASSSPVVVRGQDEKLLF. The CDR3 DNA sequence: TGTGCCAGCAGTTCCCCCGTGGTGGTCAGGGGACAGGATGAAAAACTGCTTTTT.

J is TRBJ2-3 and V is TRBV28; TRBD2 aligns across 7 bases. The CDR3 is 15 amino acids. Germline trimming cut 2 bases from V and 2 bases from J; bases unmatched to any gene: 4. Germline CDR1 is MDHEN and CDR2 is SYDVKM. For the CDR3, the DNA is TGTGCCAGCAGTTTAGTGGGAGGGAACACAGATACGCAGTATTTT. Amino acid sequence: CASSLVGGNTDTQYF.

This chain connects TRBV18 to TRBJ1-6, with TRBD1 identical over 9 bases. With 3 bases clipped from V and 8 bases from J, the junction kept 5 bases outside the gene matches. Per the germline V gene, CDR1 is KGHSH and CDR2 is LQKENI. The CDR3 spans 15 residues. DNA of the CDR3: TGTGCCAGCTCACCCCGGGGACAGGGAGATTCACCCCTCCACTTT. Residues: CASSPRGQGDSPLHF.